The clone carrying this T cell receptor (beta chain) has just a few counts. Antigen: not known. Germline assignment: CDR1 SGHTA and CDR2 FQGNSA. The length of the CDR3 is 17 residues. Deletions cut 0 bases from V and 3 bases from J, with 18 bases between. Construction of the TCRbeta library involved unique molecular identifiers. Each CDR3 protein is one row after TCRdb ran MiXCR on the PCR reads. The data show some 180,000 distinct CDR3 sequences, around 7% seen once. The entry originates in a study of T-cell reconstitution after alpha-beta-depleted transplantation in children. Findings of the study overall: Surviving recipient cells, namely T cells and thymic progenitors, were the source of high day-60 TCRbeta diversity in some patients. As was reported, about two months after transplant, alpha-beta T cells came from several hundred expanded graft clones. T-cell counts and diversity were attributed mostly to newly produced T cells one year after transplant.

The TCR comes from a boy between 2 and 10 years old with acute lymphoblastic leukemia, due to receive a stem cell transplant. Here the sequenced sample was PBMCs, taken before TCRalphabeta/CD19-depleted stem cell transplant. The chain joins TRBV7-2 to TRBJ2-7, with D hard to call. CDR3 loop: CASSLAVSPAEIYEQYF. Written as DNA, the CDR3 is TGTGCCAGCAGCTTAGCCGTTTCCCCGGCAGAGATCTACGAGCAGTACTTC. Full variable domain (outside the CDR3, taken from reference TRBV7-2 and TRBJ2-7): GAGVSQSPSNKVTEKGKDVELRCDPISGHTALYWYRQSLGQGLEFLIYFQGNSAPDKSGLPSDRFSAERTGGSVSTLTIQRTQQEDSAVYLCASSLAVSPAEIYEQYFGPGTRLTVT.